These 17 T cell receptor beta chains were sequenced from one sample in a study of T cell responses to AZD1222 COVID-19 vaccine. Some clones are missing from TCRdb's copy, which holds only in-frame ones; the method was immunoSEQ multiplex PCR. The table records 150,000 or so clones, roughly nine tenths of them present only once. Sample: peripheral blood, taken on day 0 of AZD1222 vaccination. The origin of the receptors is an adult in good health.

This clone was recorded only once. The chain uses TRBV9 and TRBJ2-1, with D possibly being TRBD2 (6 bases). The CDR3 consists of 15 residues. Germline CDR1 reads SGDLS; CDR2 reads YYNGEE. The V end lost 3 bases, the J end lost 15 bases, and 25 bases lay between the germline ends. The CDR3 sequence is CASSGGFLGWRDPFF. Here the CDR3 DNA reads TGTGCCAGCAGCGGAGGGTTTCTCGGGTGGCGGGATCCGTTCTTC.

The rearrangement uses TRBV19 and TRBJ1-4; no definite D call. From germline, CDR1 is LNHDA and CDR2 SQIVND (reference sequence). V shed 3 bases and J shed 5 bases, with 13 bases lying between them. The CDR3 is made up of 15 amino acids. This chain's CDR3 is CASSIMGRVNEKLFF. CDR3 sequence (DNA): TGTGCCAGTAGTATTATGGGAAGGGTCAATGAAAAACTGTTTTTT.

The V and J genes are TRBV6-4 and TRBJ2-1, with 7 bases identical to TRBD1. CDR1 is MRHNA, CDR2 SNTAGT, per germline. The length of the CDR3 is 12 residues. Trimming at V came to 9 bases and at J to 6 bases, leaving 5 bases not matched to a gene. The CDR3 is CASSQGSNEQFF. As DNA, the CDR3 is TGTGCCAGTTCACAGGGGTCCAATGAGCAGTTCTTC.

The chain is built from TRBV27 and TRBJ2-1, with 9 positions matching TRBD1. Trimming cost V 8 bases and J 4 bases; bases outside gene matches: 21. There are 19 residues in the CDR3. Per germline, CDR1 MNHEY and CDR2 SMNVEV (reference sequence). The CDR3 coding sequence is TGTGCCAGCGCAGGTACAGGGGGCGCCTTCCTAGCCACTTACAATGAGCAGTTCTTC. As protein: CASAGTGGAFLATYNEQFF.

The rearrangement uses TRBV7-3 and TRBJ2-5, with 7 bases lining up with TRBD1. The V segment lost 5 bases and the J segment 5 bases; nucleotides outside the gene matches: 11. CDR3 length: 15 amino acids. Per germline, CDR1 SGHTA and CDR2 FQGTGA. The CDR3 sequence: CASSPRQGIAETQYF. Written as DNA, the CDR3 is TGTGCCAGCAGCCCGAGACAGGGAATAGCGGAGACCCAGTACTTC.

CDR3 residues: CASRSPGLSGNTIYF. The DNA for the CDR3 is TGTGCCAGCAGATCACCGGGCCTCTCTGGAAACACCATATATTTT. J is TRBJ1-3 and V is TRBV28; D is unresolved. The V and J ends lost 6 bases and 0 bases respectively, with 12 bases between them. The CDR3 is 15 residues long. Germline assignment: CDR1 MDHEN and CDR2 SYDVKM.

The chain employs TRBV7-2 and TRBJ1-4; 7 nucleotides align to TRBD1. This CDR3 contains 14 residues. Trimming took 4 bases from V and 4 from J; bases not matched to a gene: 3. CDR1 is SGHTA and CDR2 is FQGNSA in the germline V gene. The CDR3 bases are TGTGCCAGCAGCTGGGACAGCCTTAATGAAAAACTGTTTTTT. Its protein is CASSWDSLNEKLFF. The entire variable domain, with the rest obtained from reference TRBV7-2 and TRBJ1-4, is as follows: GAGVSQSPSNKVTEKGKDVELRCDPISGHTALYWYRQSLGQGLEFLIYFQGNSAPDKSGLPSDRFSAERTGGSVSTLTIQRTQQEDSAVYLCASSWDSLNEKLFFGSGTQLSVL.

V is TRBV2 and J is TRBJ2-3, with TRBD2 as a possible D gene (6 bases). CDR1 is SNHLY, CDR2 FYNNEI, per germline. The CDR3 extends over 16 amino acids. V was trimmed by 1 base and J by 6 bases, leaving 17 bases between them. In DNA, the CDR3 is TGTGCCAGCAGTGAAGGGTTAGCGGCCCACGCGGATACGCAGTATTTT. The encoded protein is CASSEGLAAHADTQYF.

This sequence joins TRBV19 and TRBJ1-6; 11 bases line up with TRBD1. V lost 1 base to trimming and J lost 9 bases; unmatched junction nucleotides: 5. In germline, CDR1 is LNHDA, CDR2 SQIVND (reference sequence). This CDR3 spans 16 amino acids. CDR3 region: CASSIAQGQGASPLHF. DNA of the CDR3: TGTGCCAGTAGTATAGCCCAAGGACAGGGGGCTTCACCCCTCCACTTT.

The J gene is TRBJ2-7, the V gene TRBV7-2; perhaps TRBD2 as D (6 bases). CDR3 size: 15 residues. Germline CDR1 reads SGHTA; CDR2 reads FQGNSA. Deletions cut 2 bases from V and 1 base from J, with 12 bases between. The DNA for the CDR3 is TGTGCCAGCAGCTTAAGCGGAGGGCAGTCCTACGAGCAGTACTTC. Its translation: CASSLSGGQSYEQYF.

The V call is TRBV18, the J call TRBJ1-4; D not resolved. The CDR3 runs to 11 residues. Between the trimmed V and J ends, which lost 5 bases and 8 bases, there was a span of 6 bases. Germline CDR1 and CDR2: KGHSH and LQKENI. The CDR3 sequence is CASSIAEKLFF. CDR3 bases: TGTGCCAGCTCAATTGCAGAAAAACTGTTTTTT.

The gene calls are TRBV3-1 (or the pseudogene TRBV3-2) and TRBJ2-3, with D perhaps TRBD2 (5 bases). Trimming removed 3 bases at V and 2 bases at J, with 18 bases between. The CDR3 covers 17 residues. Germline loops: CDR1 LGHDT, CDR2 YNNKEL (reference sequence). The CDR3 bases are TGTGCCAGCAGCCATGCGGGCGACCCGCTTCCCACAGATACGCAGTATTTT. Encoded protein: CASSHAGDPLPTDTQYF.

V gene TRBV29-1 combines with J gene TRBJ2-7, with D perhaps being TRBD1 or TRBD2 (5 bases each). CDR1 SQVTM and CDR2 ANQGSEA come from the germline V gene. CDR3 length: 15 residues. The germline V and J ends were trimmed by 2 bases and 2 bases, with 16 bases remaining between them. The DNA of the CDR3 is TGCAGCGTTGAATTAACCGGGACCAAGCCCTACGAGCAGTACTTC. It translates to CSVELTGTKPYEQYF.

This clone was detected only once. This rearrangement joins TRBV30 to TRBJ1-3; D gene uncertain. There are 15 residues in the CDR3. Looked up from germline, CDR1 is GTSNPN and CDR2 is SVGIG (reference sequence). V shed 3 bases and J shed 0 bases, with 12 bases lying between them. This CDR3 is CAWSPALLSGNTIYF. CDR3 nucleotide sequence: TGTGCCTGGAGCCCAGCCCTGCTCTCTGGAAACACCATATATTTT. Based on the CDR3 plus reference TRBV30 and TRBJ1-3, the full variable domain is SQTIHQWPATLVQPVGSPLSLECTVEGTSNPNLYWYRQAAGRGLQLLFYSVGIGQISSEVPQNLSASRPQDRQFILSSKKLLLSDSGFYLCAWSPALLSGNTIYFGEGSWLTVV.

V and J are TRBV15 and TRBJ2-3; 8 bases line up with TRBD1. V trimming: 0 bases; J trimming: 3 bases; junction bases outside the gene matches: 14. The CDR3 covers 19 residues. CDR1 and CDR2 from the germline V gene are LNHNV and YYDKDF (reference sequence). As DNA, the CDR3 is TGTGCCACCAGCAGAGACCGAGCTGAGCAGGGGGCATGGACAGATACGCAGTATTTT. It is translated as CATSRDRAEQGAWTDTQYF.

The chain combines TRBV28 with TRBJ1-1; D unresolved. Germline V lookup: CDR1 MDHEN, CDR2 SYDVKM. V dropped 8 bases and J dropped 0 bases, with 13 bases sitting between them. CDR3 length: 14 residues. This CDR3 is CASLDLGMNTEAFF. DNA of the CDR3: TGTGCCAGCCTTGATTTGGGCATGAACACTGAAGCTTTCTTT.

V gene TRBV10-3 combines with J gene TRBJ2-1; 8 bases match TRBD2. V lost 4 bases to trimming and J lost 8 bases; unmatched junction nucleotides: 13. CDR1 is ENHRY, CDR2 SYGVKD, per germline. The CDR3 covers 16 residues. The CDR3 is CAISANWVAGNHEQFF. Written as DNA, the CDR3 is TGTGCCATCAGTGCGAATTGGGTAGCGGGAAATCATGAGCAGTTCTTC.